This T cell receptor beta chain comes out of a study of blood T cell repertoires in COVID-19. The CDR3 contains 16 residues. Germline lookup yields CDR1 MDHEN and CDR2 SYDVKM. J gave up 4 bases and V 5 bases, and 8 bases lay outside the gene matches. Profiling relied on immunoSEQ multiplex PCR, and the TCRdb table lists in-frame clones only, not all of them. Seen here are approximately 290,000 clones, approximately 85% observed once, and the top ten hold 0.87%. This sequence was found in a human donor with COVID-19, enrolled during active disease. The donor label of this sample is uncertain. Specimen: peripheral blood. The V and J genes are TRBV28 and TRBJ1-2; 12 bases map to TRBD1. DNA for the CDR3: TGTGCCAGCAGTGGGGGACAGGGGGCTCCGATCTATGGCTACACCTTC. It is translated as CASSGGQGAPIYGYTF.